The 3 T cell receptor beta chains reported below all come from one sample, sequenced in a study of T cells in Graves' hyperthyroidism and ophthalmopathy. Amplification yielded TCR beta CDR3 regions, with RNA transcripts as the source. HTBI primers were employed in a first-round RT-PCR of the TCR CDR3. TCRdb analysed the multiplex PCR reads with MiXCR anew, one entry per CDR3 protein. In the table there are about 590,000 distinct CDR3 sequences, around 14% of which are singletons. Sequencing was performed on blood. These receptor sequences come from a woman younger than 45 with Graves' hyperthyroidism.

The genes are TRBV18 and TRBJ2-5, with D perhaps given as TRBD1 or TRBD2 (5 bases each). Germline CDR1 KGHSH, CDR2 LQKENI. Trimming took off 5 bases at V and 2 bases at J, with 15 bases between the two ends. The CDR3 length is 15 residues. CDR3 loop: CASSANSGTQETQYF. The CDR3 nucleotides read TGTGCCAGCTCAGCAAATTCCGGGACGCAAGAGACCCAGTACTTC.

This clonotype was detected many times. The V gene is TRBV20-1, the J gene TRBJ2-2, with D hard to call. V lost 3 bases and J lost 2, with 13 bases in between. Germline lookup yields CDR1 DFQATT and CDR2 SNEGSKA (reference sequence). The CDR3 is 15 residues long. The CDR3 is CSASGPHRNTGELFF. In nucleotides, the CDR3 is TGCAGTGCTAGTGGGCCACACCGAAACACCGGGGAGCTGTTTTTT.

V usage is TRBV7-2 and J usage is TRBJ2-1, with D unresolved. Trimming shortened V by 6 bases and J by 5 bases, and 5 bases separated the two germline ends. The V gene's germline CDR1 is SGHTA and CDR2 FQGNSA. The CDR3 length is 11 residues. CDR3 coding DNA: TGTGCCAGCAGGGATAACAATGAGCAGTTCTTC. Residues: CASRDNNEQFF.